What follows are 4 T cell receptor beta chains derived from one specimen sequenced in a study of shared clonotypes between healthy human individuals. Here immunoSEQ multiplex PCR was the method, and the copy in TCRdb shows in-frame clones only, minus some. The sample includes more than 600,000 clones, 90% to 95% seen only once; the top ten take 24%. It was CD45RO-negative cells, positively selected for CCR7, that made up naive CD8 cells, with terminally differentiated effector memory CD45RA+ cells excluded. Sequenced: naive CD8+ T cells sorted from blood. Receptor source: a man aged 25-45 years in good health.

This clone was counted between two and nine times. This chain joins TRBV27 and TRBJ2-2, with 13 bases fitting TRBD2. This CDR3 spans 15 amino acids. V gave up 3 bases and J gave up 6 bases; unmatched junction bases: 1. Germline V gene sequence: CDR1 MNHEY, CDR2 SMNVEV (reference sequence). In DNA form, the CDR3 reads TGTGCCAGCAGTTTCGGACTAGCGGGAGCCGGGGAGCTGTTTTTT. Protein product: CASSFGLAGAGELFF.

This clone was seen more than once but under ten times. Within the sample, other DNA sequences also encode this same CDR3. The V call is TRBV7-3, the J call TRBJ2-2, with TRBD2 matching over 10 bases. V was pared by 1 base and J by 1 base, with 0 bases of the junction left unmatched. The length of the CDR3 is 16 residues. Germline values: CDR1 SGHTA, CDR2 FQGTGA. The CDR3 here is CASSLRTSGNTGELFF. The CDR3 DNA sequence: TGTGCCAGCAGCTTAAGGACTAGCGGGAACACCGGGGAGCTGTTTTTT.

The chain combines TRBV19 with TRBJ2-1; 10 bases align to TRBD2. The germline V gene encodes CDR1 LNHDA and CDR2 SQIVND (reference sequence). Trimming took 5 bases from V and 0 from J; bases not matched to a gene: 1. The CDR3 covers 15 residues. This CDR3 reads CASSSSGSSYNEQFF. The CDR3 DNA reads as TGTGCCAGTAGTTCTAGCGGGAGCTCCTACAATGAGCAGTTCTTC.

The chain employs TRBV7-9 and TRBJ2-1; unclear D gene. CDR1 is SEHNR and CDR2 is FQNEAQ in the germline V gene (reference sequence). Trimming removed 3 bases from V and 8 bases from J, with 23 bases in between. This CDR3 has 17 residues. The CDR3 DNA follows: TGTGCCAGCAGCTTCCCAGACGGCCGGGCGGTGTGGGATGAGCAGTTCTTC. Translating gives CASSFPDGRAVWDEQFF.